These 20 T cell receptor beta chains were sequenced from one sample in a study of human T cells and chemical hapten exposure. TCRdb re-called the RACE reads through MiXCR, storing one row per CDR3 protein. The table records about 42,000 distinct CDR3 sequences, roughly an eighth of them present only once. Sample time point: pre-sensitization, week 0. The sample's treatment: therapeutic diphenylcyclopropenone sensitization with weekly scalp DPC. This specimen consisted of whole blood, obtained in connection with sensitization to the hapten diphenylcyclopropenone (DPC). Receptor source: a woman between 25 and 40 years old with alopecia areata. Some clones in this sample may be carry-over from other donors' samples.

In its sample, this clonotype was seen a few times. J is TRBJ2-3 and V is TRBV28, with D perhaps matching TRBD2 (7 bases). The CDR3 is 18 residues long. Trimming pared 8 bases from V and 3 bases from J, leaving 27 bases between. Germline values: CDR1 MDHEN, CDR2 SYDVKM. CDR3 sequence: CASESPGGVPSGTDTQYF. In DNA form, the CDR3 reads TGTGCCAGCGAAAGTCCGGGGGGCGTTCCTAGCGGAACAGATACGCAGTATTTT.

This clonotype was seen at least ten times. The chain's CDR3 is CASIPRQVATNEKLFF. CDR3 DNA sequence: TGTGCCAGCATCCCGAGACAGGTTGCAACTAATGAAAAACTGTTTTTT. The chain uses TRBV28 and TRBJ1-4; the D gene is possibly TRBD1 (6 bases). CDR3 length: 16 residues. The germline V gene has CDR1 MDHEN and CDR2 SYDVKM. The germline V and J ends were trimmed by 7 bases and 0 bases, with 15 bases remaining between them.

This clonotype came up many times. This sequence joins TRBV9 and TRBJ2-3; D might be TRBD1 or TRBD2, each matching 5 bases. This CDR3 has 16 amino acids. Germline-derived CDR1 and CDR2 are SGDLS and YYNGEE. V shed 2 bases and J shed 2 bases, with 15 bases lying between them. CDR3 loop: CASSVRDAPSTDTQYF. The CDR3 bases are TGTGCCAGCAGCGTCCGGGACGCCCCCTCCACAGATACGCAGTATTTT.

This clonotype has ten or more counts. This chain's CDR3 is CASSPIGGVPEAFF. The CDR3 DNA reads as TGTGCCAGCAGCCCCATTGGGGGGGTTCCCGAAGCTTTCTTT. The rearrangement uses TRBV9 and TRBJ1-1; perhaps TRBD1 as D (5 bases). The CDR3 has 14 amino acids. CDR1 and CDR2 from the germline V gene are SGDLS and YYNGEE. V shed 4 bases and J shed 8 bases, with 18 bases lying between them.

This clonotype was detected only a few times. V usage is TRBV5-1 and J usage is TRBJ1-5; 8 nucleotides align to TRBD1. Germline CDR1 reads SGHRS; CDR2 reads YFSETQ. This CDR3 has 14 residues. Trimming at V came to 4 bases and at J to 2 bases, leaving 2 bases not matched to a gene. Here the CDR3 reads CASSMDRGNQPQHF. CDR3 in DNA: TGCGCCAGCAGCATGGACAGGGGCAATCAGCCCCAGCATTTT.

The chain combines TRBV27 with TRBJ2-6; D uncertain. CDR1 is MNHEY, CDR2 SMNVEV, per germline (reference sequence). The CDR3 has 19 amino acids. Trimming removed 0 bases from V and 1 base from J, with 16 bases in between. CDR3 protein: CASSLSHVLQLSGANVLTF. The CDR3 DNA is TGTGCCAGCAGTTTATCTCACGTCCTTCAGCTATCTGGGGCCAACGTCCTGACTTTC. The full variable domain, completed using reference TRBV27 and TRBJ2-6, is EAQVTQNPRYLITVTGKKLTVTCSQNMNHEYMSWYRQDPGLGLRQIYYSMNVEVTDKGDVPEGYKVSRKEKRNFPLILESPSPNQTSLYFCASSLSHVLQLSGANVLTFGAGSRLTVL.

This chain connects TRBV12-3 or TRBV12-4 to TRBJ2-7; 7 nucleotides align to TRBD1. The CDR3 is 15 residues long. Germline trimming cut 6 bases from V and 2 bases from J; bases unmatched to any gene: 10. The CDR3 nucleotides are TGTGCCAGCAGCAACCGACAGGGTATGGCCTACGAGCAGTACTTC. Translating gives CASSNRQGMAYEQYF.

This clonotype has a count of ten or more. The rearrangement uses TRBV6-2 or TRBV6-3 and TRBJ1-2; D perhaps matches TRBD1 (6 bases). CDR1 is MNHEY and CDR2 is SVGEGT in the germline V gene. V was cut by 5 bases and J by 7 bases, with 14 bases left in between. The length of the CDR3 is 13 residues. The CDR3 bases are TGTGCCAGCAGTCGCAACAGGGTTCCTGGCTACACCTTC. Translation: CASSRNRVPGYTF.

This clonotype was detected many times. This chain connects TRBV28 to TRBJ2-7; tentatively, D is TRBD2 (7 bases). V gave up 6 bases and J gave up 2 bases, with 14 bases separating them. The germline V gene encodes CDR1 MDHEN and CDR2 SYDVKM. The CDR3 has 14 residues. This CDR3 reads CASSLGGVPYEQYF. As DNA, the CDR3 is TGTGCCAGCAGCCTAGGGGGGGTACCCTACGAGCAGTACTTC. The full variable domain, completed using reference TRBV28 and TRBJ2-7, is DVKVTQSSRYLVKRTGEKVFLECVQDMDHENMFWYRQDPGLGLRLIYFSYDVKMKEKGDIPEGYSVSREKKERFSLILESASTNQTSMYLCASSLGGVPYEQYFGPGTRLTVT.

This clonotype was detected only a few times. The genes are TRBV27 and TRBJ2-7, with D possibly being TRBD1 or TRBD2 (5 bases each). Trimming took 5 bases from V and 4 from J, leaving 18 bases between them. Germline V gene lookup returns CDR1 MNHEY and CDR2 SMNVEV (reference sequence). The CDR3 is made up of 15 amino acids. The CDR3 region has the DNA TGTGCCAGCAGTCCGGGCCGACGGGGCCCTTACGAGCAGTACTTC. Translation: CASSPGRRGPYEQYF.

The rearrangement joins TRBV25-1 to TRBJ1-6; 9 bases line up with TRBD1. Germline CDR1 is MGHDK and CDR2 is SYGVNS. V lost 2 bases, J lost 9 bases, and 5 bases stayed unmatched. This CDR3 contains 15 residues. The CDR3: CASSEAGQGFSPLHF. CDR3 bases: TGTGCCAGCAGTGAAGCGGGACAGGGCTTTTCACCCCTCCACTTT.

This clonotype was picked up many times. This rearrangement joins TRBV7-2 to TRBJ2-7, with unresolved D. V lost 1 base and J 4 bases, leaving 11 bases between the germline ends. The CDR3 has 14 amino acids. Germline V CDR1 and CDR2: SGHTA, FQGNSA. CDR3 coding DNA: TGTGCCAGCAGCTTAGTTTCCGGTGAATACGAGCAGTACTTC. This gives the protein CASSLVSGEYEQYF. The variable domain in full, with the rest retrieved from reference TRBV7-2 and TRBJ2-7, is GAGVSQSPSNKVTEKGKDVELRCDPISGHTALYWYRQSLGQGLEFLIYFQGNSAPDKSGLPSDRFSAERTGGSVSTLTIQRTQQEDSAVYLCASSLVSGEYEQYFGPGTRLTVT.

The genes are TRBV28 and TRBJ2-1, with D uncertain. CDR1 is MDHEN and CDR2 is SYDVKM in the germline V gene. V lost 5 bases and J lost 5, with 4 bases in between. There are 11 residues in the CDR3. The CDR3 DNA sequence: TGTGCCAGCAGTCGTAACAATGAGCAGTTCTTC. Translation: CASSRNNEQFF. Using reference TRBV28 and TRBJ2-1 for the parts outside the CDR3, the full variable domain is DVKVTQSSRYLVKRTGEKVFLECVQDMDHENMFWYRQDPGLGLRLIYFSYDVKMKEKGDIPEGYSVSREKKERFSLILESASTNQTSMYLCASSRNNEQFFGPGTRLTVL.

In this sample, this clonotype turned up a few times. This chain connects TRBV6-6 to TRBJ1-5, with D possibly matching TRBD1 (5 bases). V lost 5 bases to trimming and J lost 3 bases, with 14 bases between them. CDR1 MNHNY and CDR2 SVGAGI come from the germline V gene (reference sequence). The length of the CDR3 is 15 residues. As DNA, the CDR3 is TGTGCCAGCAGTCGCGGGAGGGGCCCCAATCAGCCCCAGCATTTT. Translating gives CASSRGRGPNQPQHF.

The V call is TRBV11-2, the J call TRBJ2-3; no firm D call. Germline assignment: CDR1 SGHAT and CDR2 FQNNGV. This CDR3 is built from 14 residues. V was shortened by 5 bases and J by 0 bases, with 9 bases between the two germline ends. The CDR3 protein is CASSPGVSTDTQYF. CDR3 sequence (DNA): TGTGCCAGCAGCCCTGGAGTCAGCACAGATACGCAGTATTTT.

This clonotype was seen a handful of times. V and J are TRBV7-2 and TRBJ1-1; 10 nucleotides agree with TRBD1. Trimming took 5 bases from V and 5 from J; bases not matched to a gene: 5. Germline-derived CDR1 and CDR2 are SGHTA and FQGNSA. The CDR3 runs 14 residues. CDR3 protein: CASSATGGETEAFF. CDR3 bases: TGTGCCAGCAGCGCGACAGGGGGCGAAACTGAAGCTTTCTTT.

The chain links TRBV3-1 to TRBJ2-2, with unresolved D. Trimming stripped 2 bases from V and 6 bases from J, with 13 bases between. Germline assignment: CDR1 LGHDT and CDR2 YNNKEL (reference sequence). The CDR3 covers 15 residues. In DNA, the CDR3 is TGTGCCAGCAGCCAAAGAGATTCGTATGCCGGGGAGCTGTTTTTT. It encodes CASSQRDSYAGELFF.

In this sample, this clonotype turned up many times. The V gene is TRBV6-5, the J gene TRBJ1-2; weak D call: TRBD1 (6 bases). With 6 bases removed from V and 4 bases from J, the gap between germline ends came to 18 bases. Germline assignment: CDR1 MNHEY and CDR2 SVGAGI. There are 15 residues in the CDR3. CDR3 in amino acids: CASRQKATGTYGYTF. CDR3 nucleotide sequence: TGTGCCAGCAGGCAGAAAGCTACAGGGACCTATGGCTACACCTTC.

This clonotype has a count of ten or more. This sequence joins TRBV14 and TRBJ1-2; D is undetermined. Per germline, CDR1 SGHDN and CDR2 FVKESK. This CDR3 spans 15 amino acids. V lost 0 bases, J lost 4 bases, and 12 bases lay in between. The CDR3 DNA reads TGTGCCAGCAGCCAAGATCTGTCTCAATCCTATGGCTACACCTTC. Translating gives CASSQDLSQSYGYTF.

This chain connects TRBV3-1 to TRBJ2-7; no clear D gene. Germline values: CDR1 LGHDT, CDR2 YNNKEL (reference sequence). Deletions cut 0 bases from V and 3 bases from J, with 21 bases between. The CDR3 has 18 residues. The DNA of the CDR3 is TGTGCCAGCAGCCAAGATCTTGCAGGTGGCGGCTCTTTCTACGAGCAGTACTTC. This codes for CASSQDLAGGGSFYEQYF.